The sample holds many counts of the clone carrying this TCR beta chain. Its matching antigen is unknown. The data were taken from a study of spatial heterogeneity in lung cancer. For the study at large: Fewer alpha-chain than beta-chain sequences were consistently detected. Matched bulk RNA-seq yielded a T cell module score, and TCR transcript counts in tumor regions correlated strongly with that score. Study-wide results and caveats: Tumor mutation counts were tracked by expanded intratumoral alpha and beta TCR counts.

TCRdb fed the 5' RACE reads into MiXCR, producing one record per CDR3 protein. The sample records some 100,000 distinct CDR3 sequences, 4.4% being singletons. The sample's time point: sample taken at primary tumor resection. The V end was cut by 6 bases, the J end by 7 bases, with 13 bases between. Germline lookup yields CDR1 SGHAT and CDR2 FQNNGV. The length of the CDR3 is 13 residues. The material sequenced was lung tumor tissue, taken at surgery. The origin of this receptor is a male donor with early-stage non-small cell lung cancer. The chain joins TRBV11-2 to TRBJ1-5, with D possibly matching TRBD1 (5 bases). In nucleotides, the CDR3 is TGTGCCAGCAGTCCAGGGCCGGGACAGCCCCAGCATTTT. Translating it yields CASSPGPGQPQHF.